This T cell receptor (beta chain) stems from a study of CD8 T cells in ankylosing spondylitis. Study-wide results and caveats: Matched ankylosing spondylitis synovial fluid reportedly contained a significantly enriched population of disease-linked clones. A motif in TCR beta, a set of fewer than ten highly homologous variants, appeared characteristic of ankylosing spondylitis blood. Researchers report that disease-linked clones proved CD8+ and relatively rare in peripheral blood.

One entry per CDR3 protein, called by TCRdb with MiXCR from the 5' RACE reads. Of about 140,000 distinct CDR3 sequences in the sample, 7.5% to 9.5% were seen once. Trimming shortened V by 8 bases and J by 5 bases, and 19 bases separated the two germline ends. The CDR3 runs 14 residues. Looked up from germline, CDR1 is SGHKS and CDR2 is YYEKEE (reference sequence). On this clonotype itself: Antigen: not known.

V usage is TRBV5-5 and J usage is TRBJ1-1; D might be TRBD1 (6 bases). The TCR sequence derives from a male donor with ankylosing spondylitis. Sequencing was done on a sample of synovial fluid, either unsorted or a sorted T cell fraction (not recorded which). The CDR3 loop is CARGPGQGWTEAFF. DNA for the CDR3: TGTGCCAGGGGCCCGGGGCAGGGGTGGACTGAAGCTTTCTTT.